The T cell receptor (beta chain) under discussion was sequenced for a study of cytomegalovirus exposure and HLA in healthy donors. The study's findings and limits: Donors belonging to an Asian-associated ancestry cluster reportedly showed fewer N-insertions in productive TCRs than the 666-donor mean, according to what a later analysis found. Roughly even sequencing depth across donors was the assumption behind the presence/absence analyses. The authors confirmed in vitro that a few CMV-associated chains were specific for CMV antigens.

PCR involved 60 Vbeta and 13 Jbeta primers. TCRdb keeps only in-frame clones here, not all; method: immunoSEQ multiplex PCR. The sample carries roughly 140,000 clones, 75% to 90% recorded once. In its sample, this clone was seen once. Its antigen remains unknown. Losses at the gene ends were 4 bases for V and 3 bases for J; bases not matched to a gene: 6. Germline V gene data show CDR1 as MGHRA and CDR2 as YSYEKL. The CDR3 sequence is 18 residues long. The sequencing sample was made of PBMCs. The TCR originated in a female donor in good health and CMV-seronegative. V is TRBV4-1 and J is TRBJ2-6; 13 nucleotides align to TRBD2. CDR3 residues: CASSLGLAGLHGANVLTF. Here the CDR3 DNA reads TGCGCCAGCAGCCTGGGACTAGCGGGGCTACATGGGGCCAACGTCCTGACTTTC.